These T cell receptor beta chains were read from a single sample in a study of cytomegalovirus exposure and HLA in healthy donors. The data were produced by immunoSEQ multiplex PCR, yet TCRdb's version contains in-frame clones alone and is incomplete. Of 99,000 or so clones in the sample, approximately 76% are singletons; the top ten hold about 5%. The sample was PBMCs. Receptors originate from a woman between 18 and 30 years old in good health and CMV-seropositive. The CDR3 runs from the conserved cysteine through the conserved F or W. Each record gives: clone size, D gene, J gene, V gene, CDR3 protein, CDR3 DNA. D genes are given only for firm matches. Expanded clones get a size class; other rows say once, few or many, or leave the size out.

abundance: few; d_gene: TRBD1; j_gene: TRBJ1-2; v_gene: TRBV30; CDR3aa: CAWPTGHGYTF; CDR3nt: TGTGCCTGGCCGACAGGGCATGGCTACACCTTC
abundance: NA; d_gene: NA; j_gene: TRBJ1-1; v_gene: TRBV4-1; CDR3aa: CASARGNTEAFF; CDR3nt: TGCGCCAGCGCCCGAGGAAACACTGAAGCTTTCTTT
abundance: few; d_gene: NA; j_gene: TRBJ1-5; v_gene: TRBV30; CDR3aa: CAWTEQDGNQPQHF; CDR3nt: TGTGCCTGGACCGAACAGGATGGCAATCAGCCCCAGCATTTT
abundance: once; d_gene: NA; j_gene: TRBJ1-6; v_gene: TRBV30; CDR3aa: CAWRPGTLVNSPLHF; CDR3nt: TGTGCCTGGAGACCCGGGACTCTGGTTAATTCACCCCTCCACTTT
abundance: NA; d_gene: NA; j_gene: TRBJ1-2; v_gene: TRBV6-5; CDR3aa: CASSYSERYGYTF; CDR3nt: TGTGCCAGCAGTTACTCGGAGCGTTATGGCTACACCTTC
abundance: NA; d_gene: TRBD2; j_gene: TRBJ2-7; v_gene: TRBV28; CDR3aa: CASSLLSGREPGQYF; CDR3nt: TGTGCCAGCAGTTTACTATCTGGGCGGGAGCCAGGGCAGTACTTC
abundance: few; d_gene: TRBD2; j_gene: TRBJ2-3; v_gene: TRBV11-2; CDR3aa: CASSQPGLATDTQYF; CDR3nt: TGTGCCAGCAGCCAGCCGGGACTAGCAACAGATACGCAGTATTTT
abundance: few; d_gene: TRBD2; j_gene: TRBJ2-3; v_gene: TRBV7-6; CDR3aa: CASSPKAPGTSGPFEGDTQYF; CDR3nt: TGTGCCAGCAGCCCCAAGGCGCCCGGGACTAGCGGGCCATTCGAGGGAGATACGCAGTATTTT
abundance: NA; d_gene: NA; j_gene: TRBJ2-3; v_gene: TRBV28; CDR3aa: CASSPGNTDTQYF; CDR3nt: TGTGCCAGCAGTCCAGGGAACACAGATACGCAGTATTTT
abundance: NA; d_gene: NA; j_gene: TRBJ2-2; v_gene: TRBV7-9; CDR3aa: CASSLVEGTVNSGELFF; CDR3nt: TGTGCCAGCAGCTTAGTTGAAGGGACTGTGAACTCCGGGGAGCTGTTTTTT
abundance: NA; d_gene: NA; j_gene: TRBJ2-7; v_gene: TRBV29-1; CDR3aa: CSAGHDEQYF; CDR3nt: TGCAGCGCTGGACATGACGAGCAGTACTTC
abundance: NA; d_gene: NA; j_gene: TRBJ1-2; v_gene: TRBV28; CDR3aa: CASSFLPSGDGYTF; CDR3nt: TGTGCCAGCAGTTTCCTACCATCGGGGGATGGCTACACCTTC
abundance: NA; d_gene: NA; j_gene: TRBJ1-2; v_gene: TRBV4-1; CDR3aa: CASSQDEVSYGYTF; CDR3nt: TGCGCCAGCAGCCAAGATGAGGTTAGCTATGGCTACACCTTC
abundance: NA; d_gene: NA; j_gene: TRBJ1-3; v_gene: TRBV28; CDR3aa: CASSFLAGQGNTIYF; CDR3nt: TGTGCCAGCAGTTTCCTGGCAGGTCAAGGAAACACCATATATTTT
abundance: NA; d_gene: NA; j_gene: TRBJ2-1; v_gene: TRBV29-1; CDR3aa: CSVDRGNNEQFF; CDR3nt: TGCAGCGTTGATCGGGGAAACAATGAGCAGTTCTTC
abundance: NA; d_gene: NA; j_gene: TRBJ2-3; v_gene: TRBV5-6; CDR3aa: CASSLAGDTQYF; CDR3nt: TGTGCCAGCAGCTTGGCGGGGGATACGCAGTATTTT
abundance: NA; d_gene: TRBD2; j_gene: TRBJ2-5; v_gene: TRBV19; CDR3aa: CASNPGLAGETQYF; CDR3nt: TGTGCCAGTAACCCGGGACTAGCGGGAGAGACCCAGTACTTC
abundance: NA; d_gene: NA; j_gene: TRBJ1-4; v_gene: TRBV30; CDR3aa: CAWRGRGRTNEKLFF; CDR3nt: TGTGCCTGGAGGGGTAGGGGAAGAACTAATGAAAAACTGTTTTTT
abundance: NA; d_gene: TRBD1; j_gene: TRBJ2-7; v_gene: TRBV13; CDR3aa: CASSLRQGPFGEQYF; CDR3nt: TGTGCCAGCAGCCTGCGACAGGGTCCCTTCGGGGAGCAGTACTTC
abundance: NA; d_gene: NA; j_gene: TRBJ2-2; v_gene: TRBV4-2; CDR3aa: CASHRGINTGELFF; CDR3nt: TGTGCCAGCCACCGGGGGATTAACACCGGGGAGCTGTTTTTT
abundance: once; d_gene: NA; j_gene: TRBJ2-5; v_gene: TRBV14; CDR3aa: CASSQGWGLETQYF; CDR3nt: TGTGCCAGCAGCCAAGGTTGGGGGCTCGAGACCCAGTACTTC
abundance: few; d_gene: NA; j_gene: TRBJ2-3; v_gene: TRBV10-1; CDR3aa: CASSEAVSTDTQYF; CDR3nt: TGCGCCAGCAGTGAAGCGGTTAGCACAGATACGCAGTATTTT
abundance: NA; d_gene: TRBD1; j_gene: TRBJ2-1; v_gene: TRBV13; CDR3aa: CASSIGTGPYNEQFF; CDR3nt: TGTGCCAGCAGCATTGGGACAGGGCCCTACAATGAGCAGTTCTTC
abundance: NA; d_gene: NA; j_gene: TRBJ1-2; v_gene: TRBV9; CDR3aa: CASSVGQFNGYTF; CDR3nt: TGTGCCAGCAGCGTAGGACAGTTTAATGGCTACACCTTC
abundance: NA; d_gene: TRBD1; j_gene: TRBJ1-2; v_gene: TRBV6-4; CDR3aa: CASSASGTVPYTF; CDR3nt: TGTGCCAGCAGTGCCTCAGGGACAGTACCCTACACCTTC
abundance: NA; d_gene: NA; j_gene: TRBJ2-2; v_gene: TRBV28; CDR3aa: CATQDIYFSGELFF; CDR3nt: TGTGCCACCCAGGACATTTATTTTAGCGGGGAGCTGTTTTTT
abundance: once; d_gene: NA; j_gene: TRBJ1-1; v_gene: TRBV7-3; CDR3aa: CASSSDTWTEAFF; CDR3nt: TGTGCCAGCAGCTCGGACACATGGACTGAAGCTTTCTTT